This TCR beta chain was identified during a study of cytomegalovirus exposure and HLA in healthy donors. Concerning this clone: The germline gene is not matched at one end of the junction; a read error may be the cause. The same CDR3 also results from other DNA sequences found in this sample.

PCR primers comprised 60 Vbeta and 13 Jbeta primers. Sequenced by immunoSEQ multiplex PCR; TCRdb stores in-frame clones only, minus some. The table includes approximately 90,000 clones, around three quarters detected once. The source material was PBMCs. This TCR was sampled from a woman aged 50 to 60 in good health and CMV-seropositive.

CDR3 DNA: TGCGCCAGCAGCCCCTGGCCTGGGGAGAACTATGGCTACACCTTC. It codes for CASSPWPGENYGYTF. The chain is built from TRBV7-3 and TRBJ1-2; D unclear. Per the germline V gene, CDR1 is SGHTA and CDR2 is FQGTGA. This CDR3 has 15 residues.